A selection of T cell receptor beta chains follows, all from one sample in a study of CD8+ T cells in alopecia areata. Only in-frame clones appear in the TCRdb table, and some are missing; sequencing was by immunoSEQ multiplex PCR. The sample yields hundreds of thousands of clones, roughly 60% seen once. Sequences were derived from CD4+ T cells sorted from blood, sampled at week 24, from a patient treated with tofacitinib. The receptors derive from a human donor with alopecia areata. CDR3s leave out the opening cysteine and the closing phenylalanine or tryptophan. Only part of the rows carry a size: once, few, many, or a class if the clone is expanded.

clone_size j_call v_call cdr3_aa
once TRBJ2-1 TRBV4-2 ASSPRTDYNEQF
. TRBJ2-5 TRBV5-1 ASSLGQPYQETQY
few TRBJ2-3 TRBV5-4 ASSPAESRATSTDTQY
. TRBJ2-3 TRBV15 ATSRVAGVTDTQY
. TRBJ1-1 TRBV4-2 ASSQGAQGFNTEAF
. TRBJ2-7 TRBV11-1 ASRQGYEQY
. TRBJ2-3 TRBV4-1 ASSQNGVGSGASSTDTQY
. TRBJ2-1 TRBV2 ASSELYGTGQF
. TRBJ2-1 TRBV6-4 ASSDASGGGEQF
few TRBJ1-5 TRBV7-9 ASSLDSSNQPQH
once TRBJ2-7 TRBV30 AWSHRLADPYEQY
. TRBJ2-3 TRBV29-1 SVKRTGGADSDTQY
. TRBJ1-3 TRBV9 ASSVEGGNTIY
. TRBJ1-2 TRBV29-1 SAGQDYGYT
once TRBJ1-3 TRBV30 AWSSRPGRAGGNTIY